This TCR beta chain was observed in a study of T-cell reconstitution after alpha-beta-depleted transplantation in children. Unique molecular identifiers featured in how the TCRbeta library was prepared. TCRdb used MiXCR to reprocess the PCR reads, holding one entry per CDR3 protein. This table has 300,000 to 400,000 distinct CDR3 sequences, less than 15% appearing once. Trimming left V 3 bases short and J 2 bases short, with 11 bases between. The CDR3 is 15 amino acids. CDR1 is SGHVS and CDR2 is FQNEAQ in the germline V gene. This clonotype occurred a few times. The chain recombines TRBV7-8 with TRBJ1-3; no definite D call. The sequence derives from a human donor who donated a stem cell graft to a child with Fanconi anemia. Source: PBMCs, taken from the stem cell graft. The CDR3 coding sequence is TGTGCCAGCAGCTTGACGGTTTCAACTGGAAACACCATATATTTT. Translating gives CASSLTVSTGNTIYF.